These T cell receptor beta chains were read from a single sample in a study of cytomegalovirus exposure and HLA in healthy donors. The table came from immunoSEQ multiplex PCR; TCRdb's copy has only in-frame clones and leaves some out. Among some 150,000 clones listed, approximately 90% were seen once. Sequencing was done on a sample of PBMCs. These receptors came from a man aged 18 to 30 in good health and CMV-seronegative. The CDR3 runs from the conserved cysteine through the conserved F or W. The D gene is left open where the match is weak. Some rows have no size entry. The others give once, few or many, or a class for an expanded clone.

cdr3_nt	cdr3_aa	clone_size	v_call	j_call	cdr3_length	d_call
TGTGCCAGCAGAATAAAAAGCGGAAGCTCCTACGAGCAGTACTTC	CASRIKSGSSYEQYF	-	TRBV27	TRBJ2-7	15	-
TGTGCCAGCAGCTTGGTTCTTAGCGGGAAGTACGAGCAGTACTTC	CASSLVLSGKYEQYF	-	TRBV5-4	TRBJ2-7	15	TRBD2
TGCGCCAGCAGCCCGACAGGGACAGGGTCCTACAATGAGCAGTTCTTC	CASSPTGTGSYNEQFF	-	TRBV4-1	TRBJ2-1	16	TRBD1
TGTGCCAGCTCACCTAGCCGGGACAGGGGACTATCTGGCTACACCTTC	CASSPSRDRGLSGYTF	-	TRBV18	TRBJ1-2	16	TRBD1
TGTGCCAGTAGTATTGGTAGGGGGAGACGGACTGAAGCTTTCTTT	CASSIGRGRRTEAFF	-	TRBV19	TRBJ1-1	15	-
TGTGCCAGCAGCTTAGCACTCACTAGCGGGAGACTGAATGAGCAGTTCTTC	CASSLALTSGRLNEQFF	-	TRBV7-2	TRBJ2-1	17	TRBD2
TGTGCCAGCAGTTCCCCGGGAGGGCGGCAGCCCCAGCATTTT	CASSSPGGRQPQHF	-	TRBV27	TRBJ1-5	14	-
TGTGCCAGCCGAACAGGAGATAGCTCCTACAATGAGCAGTTCTTC	CASRTGDSSYNEQFF	-	TRBV2	TRBJ2-1	15	-
TGTGCCAGCAGCTATCTATCCGGTTCGGGCTACGAGCAGTACTTC	CASSYLSGSGYEQYF	-	TRBV6-1	TRBJ2-7	15	-
TGTGCCAGCAGTTACTCAGCAGGGAGGGAGACCCAGTACTTC	CASSYSAGRETQYF	-	TRBV6-5	TRBJ2-5	14	-
TGTGCCAGCAGCCAAGCAGGCCTAGCGGGCCTCTGGAGCTCCTACAATGAGCAGTTCTTC	CASSQAGLAGLWSSYNEQFF	few	TRBV4-2	TRBJ2-1	20	TRBD2
TGTGCCAGCAGTTTACGACAGGGAACCCGAACGAACTATGGCTACACCTTC	CASSLRQGTRTNYGYTF	-	TRBV27	TRBJ1-2	17	TRBD1
TGTGCCAGCCACAGGGGCACTGGCACTGAAGCTTTCTTT	CASHRGTGTEAFF	-	TRBV27	TRBJ1-1	13	TRBD1
TGTGCCAGCAGCGTAGGAGGCGGGACTCGCATCAATGAGCAGTTCTTC	CASSVGGGTRINEQFF	-	TRBV9	TRBJ2-1	16	-
TGTGCCAGTACCCGGGACAGCGTCTACGTGAACACTGAAGCTTTCTTT	CASTRDSVYVNTEAFF	-	TRBV19	TRBJ1-1	16	TRBD1
TGCGCCAGCAGCCAAGGGTCAGGGGATCGAGAGCAGTACTTC	CASSQGSGDREQYF	-	TRBV4-3	TRBJ2-7	14	-
TGTGCCAGCAGTGAACCCATAGGGACTTATCAGTACTTC	CASSEPIGTYQYF	-	TRBV6-1	TRBJ2-4	13	-
TGTGCCAGCAGCCCCCGACTAGCGGATGTAGAGACCCAGTACTTC	CASSPRLADVETQYF	-	TRBV14	TRBJ2-5	15	TRBD2